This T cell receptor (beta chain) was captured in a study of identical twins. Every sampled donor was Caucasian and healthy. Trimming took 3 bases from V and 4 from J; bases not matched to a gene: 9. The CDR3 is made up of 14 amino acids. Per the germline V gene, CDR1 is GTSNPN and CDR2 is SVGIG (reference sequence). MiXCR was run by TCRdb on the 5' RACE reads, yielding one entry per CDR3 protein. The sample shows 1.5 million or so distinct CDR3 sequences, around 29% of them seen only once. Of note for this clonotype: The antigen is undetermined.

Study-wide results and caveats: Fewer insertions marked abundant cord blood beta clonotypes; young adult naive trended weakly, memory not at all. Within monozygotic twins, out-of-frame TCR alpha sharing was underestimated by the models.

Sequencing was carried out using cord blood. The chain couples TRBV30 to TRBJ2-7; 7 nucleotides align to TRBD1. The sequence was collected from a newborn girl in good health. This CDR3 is CAWRGTEIGYEQYF. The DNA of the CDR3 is TGTGCCTGGAGGGGGACAGAGATAGGTTACGAGCAGTACTTC. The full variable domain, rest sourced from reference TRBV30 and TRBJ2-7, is SQTIHQWPATLVQPVGSPLSLECTVEGTSNPNLYWYRQAAGRGLQLLFYSVGIGQISSEVPQNLSASRPQDRQFILSSKKLLLSDSGFYLCAWRGTEIGYEQYFGPGTRLTVT.